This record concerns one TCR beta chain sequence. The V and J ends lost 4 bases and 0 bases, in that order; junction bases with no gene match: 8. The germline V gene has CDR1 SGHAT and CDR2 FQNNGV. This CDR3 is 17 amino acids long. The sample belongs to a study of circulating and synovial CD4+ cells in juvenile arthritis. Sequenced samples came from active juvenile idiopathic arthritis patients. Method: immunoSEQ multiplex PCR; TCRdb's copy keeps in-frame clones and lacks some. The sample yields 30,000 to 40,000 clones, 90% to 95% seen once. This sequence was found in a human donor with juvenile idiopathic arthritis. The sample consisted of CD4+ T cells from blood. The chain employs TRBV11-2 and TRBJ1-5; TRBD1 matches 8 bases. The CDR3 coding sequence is TGTGCCAGCAGCTCGGACAGGGAGAGCTATAGCAATCAGCCCCAGCATTTT. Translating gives CASSSDRESYSNQPQHF.